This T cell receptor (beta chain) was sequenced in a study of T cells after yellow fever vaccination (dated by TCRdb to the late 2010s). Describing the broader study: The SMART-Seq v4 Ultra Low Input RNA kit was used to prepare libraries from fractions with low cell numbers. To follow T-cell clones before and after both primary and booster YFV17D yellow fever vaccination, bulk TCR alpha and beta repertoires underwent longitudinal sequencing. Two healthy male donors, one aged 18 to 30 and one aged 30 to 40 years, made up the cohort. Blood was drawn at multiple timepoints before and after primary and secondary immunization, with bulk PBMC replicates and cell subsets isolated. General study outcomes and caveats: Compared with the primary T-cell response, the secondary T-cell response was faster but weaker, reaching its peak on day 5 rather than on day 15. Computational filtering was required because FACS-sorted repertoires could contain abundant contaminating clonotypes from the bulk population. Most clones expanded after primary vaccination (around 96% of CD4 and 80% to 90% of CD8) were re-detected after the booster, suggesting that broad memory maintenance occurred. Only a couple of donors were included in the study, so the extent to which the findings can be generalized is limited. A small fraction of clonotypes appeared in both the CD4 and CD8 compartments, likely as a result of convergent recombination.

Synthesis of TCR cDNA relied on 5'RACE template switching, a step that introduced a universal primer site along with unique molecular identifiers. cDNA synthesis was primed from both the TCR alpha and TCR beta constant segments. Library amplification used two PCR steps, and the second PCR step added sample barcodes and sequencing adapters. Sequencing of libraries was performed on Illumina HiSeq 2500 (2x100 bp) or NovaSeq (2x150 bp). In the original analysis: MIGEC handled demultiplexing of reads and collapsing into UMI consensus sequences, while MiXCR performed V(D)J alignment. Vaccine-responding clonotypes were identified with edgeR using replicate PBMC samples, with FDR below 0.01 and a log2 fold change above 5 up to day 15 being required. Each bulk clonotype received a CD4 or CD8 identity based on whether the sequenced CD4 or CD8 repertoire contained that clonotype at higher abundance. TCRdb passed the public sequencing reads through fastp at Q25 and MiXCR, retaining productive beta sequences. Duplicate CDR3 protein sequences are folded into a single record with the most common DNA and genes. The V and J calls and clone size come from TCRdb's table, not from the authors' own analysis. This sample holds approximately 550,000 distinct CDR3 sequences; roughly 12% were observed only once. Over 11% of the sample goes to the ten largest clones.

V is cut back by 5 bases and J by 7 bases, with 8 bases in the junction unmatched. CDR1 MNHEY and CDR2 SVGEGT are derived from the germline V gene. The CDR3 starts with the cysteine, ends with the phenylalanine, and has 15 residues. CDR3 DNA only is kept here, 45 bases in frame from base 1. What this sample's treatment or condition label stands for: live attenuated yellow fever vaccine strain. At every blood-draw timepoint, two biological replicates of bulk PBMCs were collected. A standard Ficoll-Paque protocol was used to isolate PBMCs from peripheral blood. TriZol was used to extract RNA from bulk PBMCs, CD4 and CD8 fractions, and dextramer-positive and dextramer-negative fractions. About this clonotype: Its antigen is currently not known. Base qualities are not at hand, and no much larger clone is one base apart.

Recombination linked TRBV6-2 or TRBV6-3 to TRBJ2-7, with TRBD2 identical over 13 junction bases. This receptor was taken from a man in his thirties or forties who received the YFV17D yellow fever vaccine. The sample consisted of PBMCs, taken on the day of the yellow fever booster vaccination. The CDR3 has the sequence CASSGLAGVFHEQYF. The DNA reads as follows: TGTGCCAGCAGTGGACTAGCGGGAGTTTTTCATGAGCAGTACTTC.